One sample yielded the 2 T cell receptor beta chains listed below, sequenced in a study of cytomegalovirus exposure and HLA in healthy donors. Primers for the PCR totalled 60 Vbeta and 13 Jbeta. TCRdb keeps only in-frame clones here, not all; method: immunoSEQ multiplex PCR. The table has about 270,000 clones, around 65% seen once; the top ten hold 2% to 2.5%. The sequenced sample was PBMCs. These receptors were taken from a female donor in good health and CMV-seronegative.

The J gene is TRBJ2-7, the V gene TRBV10-1, with 8 nucleotides matching TRBD2. Germline assignment: CDR1 WNHNN and CDR2 SYGVQD (reference sequence). CDR3 size: 16 residues. V lost 2 bases, J lost 1 base, and 7 bases stayed unmatched. The CDR3 DNA sequence: TGCGCCAGCAGTGAGGGGCCCAGCGGGAGTTCCTACGAGCAGTACTTC. Amino acid sequence: CASSEGPSGSSYEQYF.

The chain uses TRBV10-1 and TRBJ1-3; a possible D gene is TRBD1 (5 bases). Trimming took 5 bases from V and 4 from J, leaving 12 bases between them. Germline loops: CDR1 WNHNN, CDR2 SYGVQD (reference sequence). The CDR3 consists of 14 residues. The chain's CDR3 is CASSRWTNGNTIYF. CDR3 sequence (DNA): TGCGCCAGCAGTCGATGGACAAACGGAAACACCATATATTTT.